This entry concerns a single T cell receptor (beta chain). This clonotype was recorded at least ten times. The specificity of this receptor is unknown. No clone much larger than this one lies a single base away; base qualities are absent. These data belong to a study of T cells in Graves' hyperthyroidism and ophthalmopathy (dated by TCRdb to the late 2010s). Regarding the research as a whole: Peripheral blood was collected at initial diagnosis, before any treatment. Prospective prediction of ophthalmopathy was tested in an independent validation cohort consisting of fewer than 20 hyperthyroidism patients and around 16 patients who later progressed to ophthalmopathy. In addition, the study compared T-cell repertoires in thyroid tissue and in blood from roughly six Graves' hyperthyroidism patients. The paper reports TCR Vbeta CDR3 sequencing of 135 peripheral blood samples: approximately 41 ophthalmopathy, fewer than 80 hyperthyroidism and around 17 progressor patients. A discovery cohort of about a hundred patients, approximately 44 with Graves' ophthalmopathy and more than 55 with stable Graves' hyperthyroidism, was used to find distinguishing TCR V-J signatures. Once sampling was done, hyperthyroidism patients were given methimazole at a starting dose of 30 mg daily, whereas ophthalmopathy patients were given high-dose intravenous methylprednisolone. The roughly 100 discovery patients were randomly split 7:3 into training and test sets. Broad study findings and their caveats: A model built on a 13 V-J signature distinguished ophthalmopathy from stable hyperthyroidism, reaching roughly 88% sensitivity and 81% to 83% specificity in cross-validation and 80%/75% in testing. Sample size was not statistically predetermined, and investigators were not blinded to group allocation. In validation, the model predicted progression to ophthalmopathy with 60% to 71% sensitivity and approximately 78% specificity, a median of roughly seven months before onset. Most expanded thyroid clonotypes (frequency above 0.001) were also detected in blood, a finding suggesting that blood repertoires may reflect thyroid immune responses.

Moderately to severely active disease, a Clinical Activity Score of at least 3, a NOSPECS grade of at least 4, and a duration under 3 months were present in ophthalmopathy patients. Exclusion was applied to patients with uncontrolled infections, other autoimmune diseases, pregnancy or lactation. Diagnoses were based on clinical symptoms, serum thyroxine and TRAb, thyroid ultrasound and orbital computed tomography. Ficoll-Paque density gradient centrifugation was used to isolate PBMCs from 8 to 10 ml of fresh peripheral blood. Trizol reagent was used to extract total RNA, and RNA quality was then checked on an Agilent 2100 Bioanalyzer. Amplification of TCR beta CDR3 regions was carried out from RNA transcripts. The TCR CDR3 was subjected to a first round of RT-PCR using the HTBI primer set and the Qiagen OneStep RT-PCR kit. Libraries were constructed in a second round of multiplex PCR, after which size selection and purification were carried out. Libraries were sequenced paired-end with 100 bp reads on an Illumina HiSeq2000. The published analysis was carried out like this. SOAPnuke was used to process the raw data, throwing out any read that contained adapters or uncalled bases, had a mean Phred below 15, or lacked an exact constant-primer or identifier match. High-quality paired reads were merged using COPE v1.2.5, and each unique nucleotide sequence was defined as a clonotype. MiTCR v1.1 was used to align the clonotypes against IMGT TRBV, TRBD and TRBJ reference segments. The analysis included only V-J combinations with a frequency above 0.0001, which together covered more than 98% of the repertoires. A TCS score was defined as the ratio of F50 (clonal expansion) to E x V (chaos), with BLOSUM62-based TCRdist applied between CDR3 peptides within each V-J. Welch's t-statistics and random forest reduced 514 V-J features to around 14, which were used in a naive Bayes classifier (R e1071). TCRdb handled the public reads itself, with Q25 trimming in fastp and clone calling in MiXCR, and kept productive beta chains. Each entry is one CDR3 protein sequence, shown with its most common DNA and genes. It is TCRdb's table, rather than the study itself, that gives the V and J calls and clone size. In all, the sample holds 640,000 or so distinct CDR3 sequences, and approximately 15% of those were seen once. The ten biggest clones cover roughly 6.9% of the sample.

The material sequenced was blood. The sequence was collected from a woman aged 18-29 years with Graves' ophthalmopathy.

The nucleotides are TGTGCCAGCAGTTACCCGGGACTAGCGGGCTCCTACGAGCAGTACTTC. Its amino acids are CASSYPGLAGSYEQYF. The sequence joins TRBV6-2 or TRBV6-3 to TRBJ2-7; TRBD2 agrees with 12 junctional bases. The V end gives up 2 bases and the J end 0 bases, leaving 2 bases in the junction not matched to a gene. The CDR3, cysteine through phenylalanine, is 16 amino acids long. Kept here is only the CDR3 DNA, which spans 48 bases and is read in frame from base 1. CDR1 and CDR2 (MNHEY, SVGEGT) derive from the germline V gene.